In its sample, the clone carrying this T cell receptor (beta chain) was seen once. Per the study methods: How many nucleated cells were present was estimated from reference gene primer amplification. Sequencing was performed with immunoSEQ multiplex PCR; in TCRdb, only in-frame clones are kept and a portion is missing. V, J and clone size derive from that table, while D and trimming were established from the DNA sequence. The repertoire consists of around 77,000 clones, with 90% occurring once and the leading ten covering roughly 15%. The germline CDR1 and CDR2 sequences are SGHTA and FQGNSA. The CDR3 contains 16 residues. J gave up 2 bases and V 5 bases, and 5 bases lay outside the gene matches. The data originate from a study of blood T cell repertoires in COVID-19. Study information: Acute and convalescent COVID-19 samples came from the United States, Italy and Spain. The cDNA or gDNA used as material had been derived from T cells, B-cell-depleted T cells, or PBMCs.

The TCR was taken from a woman aged 80 or over with active or convalescent COVID-19. J is TRBJ2-2 and V is TRBV7-2, with 10 bases fitting TRBD1. The sample consisted of peripheral blood. The CDR3 DNA sequence: TGTGCCAGCAGCCTCGGGACAGGGGTAAACACCGGGGAGCTGTTTTTT. It translates to CASSLGTGVNTGELFF.